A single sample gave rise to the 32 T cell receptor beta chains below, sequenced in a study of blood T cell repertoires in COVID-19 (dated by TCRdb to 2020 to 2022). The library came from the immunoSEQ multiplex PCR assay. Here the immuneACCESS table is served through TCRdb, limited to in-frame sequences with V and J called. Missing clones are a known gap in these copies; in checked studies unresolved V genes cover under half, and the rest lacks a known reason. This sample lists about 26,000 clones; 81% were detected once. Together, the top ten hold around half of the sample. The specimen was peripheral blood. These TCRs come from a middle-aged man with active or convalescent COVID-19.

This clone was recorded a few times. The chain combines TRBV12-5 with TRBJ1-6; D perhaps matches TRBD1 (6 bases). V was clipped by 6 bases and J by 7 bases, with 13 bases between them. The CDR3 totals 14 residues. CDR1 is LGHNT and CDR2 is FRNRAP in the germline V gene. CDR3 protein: CASGADRWNSPLHF. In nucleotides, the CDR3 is TGTGCTAGTGGGGCTGACAGGTGGAATTCACCCCTCCACTTT.

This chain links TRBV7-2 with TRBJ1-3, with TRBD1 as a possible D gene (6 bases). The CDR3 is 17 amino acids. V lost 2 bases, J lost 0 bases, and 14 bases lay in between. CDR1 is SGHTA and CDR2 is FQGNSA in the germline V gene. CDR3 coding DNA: TGTGCCAGCAGCTTAAGGGCAGGGGCCGACTCTGGAAACACCATATATTTT. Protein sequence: CASSLRAGADSGNTIYF.

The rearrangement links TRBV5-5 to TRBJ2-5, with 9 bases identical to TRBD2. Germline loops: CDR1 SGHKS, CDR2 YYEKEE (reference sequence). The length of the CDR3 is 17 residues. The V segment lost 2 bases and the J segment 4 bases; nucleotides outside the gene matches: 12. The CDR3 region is CASSFDPGGGGRETQYF. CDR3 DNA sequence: TGTGCCAGCAGCTTTGATCCTGGCGGGGGGGGGCGAGAGACCCAGTACTTC.

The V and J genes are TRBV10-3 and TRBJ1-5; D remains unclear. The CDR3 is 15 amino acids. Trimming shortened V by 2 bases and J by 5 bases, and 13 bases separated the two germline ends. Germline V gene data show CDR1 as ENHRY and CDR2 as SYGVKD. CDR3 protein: CAISEAGRSDQPQHF. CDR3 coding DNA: TGTGCCATCAGTGAGGCGGGTCGGTCGGATCAGCCCCAGCATTTT.

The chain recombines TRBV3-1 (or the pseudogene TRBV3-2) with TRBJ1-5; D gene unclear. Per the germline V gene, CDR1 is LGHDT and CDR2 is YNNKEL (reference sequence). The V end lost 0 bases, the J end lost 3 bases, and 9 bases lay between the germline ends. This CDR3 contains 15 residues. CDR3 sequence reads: CASSQDPGYNQPQHF. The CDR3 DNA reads TGTGCCAGCAGCCAAGATCCCGGTTACAATCAGCCCCAGCATTTT.

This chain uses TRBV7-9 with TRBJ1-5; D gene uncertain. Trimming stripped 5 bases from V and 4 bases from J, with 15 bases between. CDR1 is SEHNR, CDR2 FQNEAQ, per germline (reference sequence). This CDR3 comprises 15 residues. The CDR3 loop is CASSDNRLGNQPQHF. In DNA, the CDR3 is TGTGCCAGCAGCGATAATCGACTCGGGAATCAGCCCCAGCATTTT. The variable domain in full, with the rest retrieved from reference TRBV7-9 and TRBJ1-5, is DTGVSQNPRHKITKRGQNVTFRCDPISEHNRLYWYRQTLGQGPEFLTYFQNEAQLEKSRLLSDRFSAERPKGSFSTLEIQRTEQGDSAMYLCASSDNRLGNQPQHFGDGTRLSIL.

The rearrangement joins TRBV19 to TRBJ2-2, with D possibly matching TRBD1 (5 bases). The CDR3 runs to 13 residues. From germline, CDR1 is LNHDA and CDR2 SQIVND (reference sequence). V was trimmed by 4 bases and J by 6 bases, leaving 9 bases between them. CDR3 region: CASSRQSPGELFF. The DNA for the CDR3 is TGTGCCAGTAGTAGACAGTCCCCCGGGGAGCTGTTTTTT. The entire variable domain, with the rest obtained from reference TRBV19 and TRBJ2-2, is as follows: DGGITQSPKYLFRKEGQNVTLSCEQNLNHDAMYWYRQDPGQGLRLIYYSQIVNDFQKGDIAEGYSVSREKKESFPLTVTSAQKNPTAFYLCASSRQSPGELFFGEGSRLTVL.

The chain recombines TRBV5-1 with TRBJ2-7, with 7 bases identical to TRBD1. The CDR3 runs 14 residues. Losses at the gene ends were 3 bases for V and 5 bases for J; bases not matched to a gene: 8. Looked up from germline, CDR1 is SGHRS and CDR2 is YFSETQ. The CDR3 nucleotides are TGCGCCAGCAGCTCTGACAGGGTAGCGAACGAGCAGTACTTC. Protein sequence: CASSSDRVANEQYF.

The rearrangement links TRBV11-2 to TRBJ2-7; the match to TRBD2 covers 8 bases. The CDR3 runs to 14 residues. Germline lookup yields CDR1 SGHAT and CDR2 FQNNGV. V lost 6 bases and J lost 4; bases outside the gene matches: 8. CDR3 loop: CASSSPTSEYEQYF. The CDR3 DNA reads TGTGCCAGCAGTTCTCCGACTAGCGAGTACGAGCAGTACTTC. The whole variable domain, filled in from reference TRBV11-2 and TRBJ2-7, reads EAGVAQSPRYKIIEKRQSVAFWCNPISGHATLYWYQQILGQGPKLLIQFQNNGVVDDSQLPKDRFSAERLKGVDSTLKIQPAKLEDSAVYLCASSSPTSEYEQYFGPGTRLTVT.

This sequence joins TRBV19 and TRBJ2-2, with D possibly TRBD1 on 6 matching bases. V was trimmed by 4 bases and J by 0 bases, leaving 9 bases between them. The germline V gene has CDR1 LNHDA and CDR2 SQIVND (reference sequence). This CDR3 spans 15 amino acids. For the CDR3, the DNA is TGTGCCAGTAGTAGGGGACAACCGAACACCGGGGAGCTGTTTTTT. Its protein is CASSRGQPNTGELFF.

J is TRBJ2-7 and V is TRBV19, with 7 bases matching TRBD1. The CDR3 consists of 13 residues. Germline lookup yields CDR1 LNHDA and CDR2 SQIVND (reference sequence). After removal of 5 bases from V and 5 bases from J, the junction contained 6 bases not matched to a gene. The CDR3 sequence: CASSVRGPDEQYF. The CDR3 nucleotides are TGTGCCAGTAGTGTTAGGGGGCCCGACGAGCAGTACTTC. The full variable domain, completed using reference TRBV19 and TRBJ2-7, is DGGITQSPKYLFRKEGQNVTLSCEQNLNHDAMYWYRQDPGQGLRLIYYSQIVNDFQKGDIAEGYSVSREKKESFPLTVTSAQKNPTAFYLCASSVRGPDEQYFGPGTRLTVT.

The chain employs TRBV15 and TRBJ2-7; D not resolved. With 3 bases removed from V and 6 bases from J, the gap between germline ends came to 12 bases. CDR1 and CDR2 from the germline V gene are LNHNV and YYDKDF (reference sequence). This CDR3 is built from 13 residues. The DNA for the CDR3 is TGTGCCACCAGCAGGGCCAGAATTTCCGAGCAGTACTTC. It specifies CATSRARISEQYF.

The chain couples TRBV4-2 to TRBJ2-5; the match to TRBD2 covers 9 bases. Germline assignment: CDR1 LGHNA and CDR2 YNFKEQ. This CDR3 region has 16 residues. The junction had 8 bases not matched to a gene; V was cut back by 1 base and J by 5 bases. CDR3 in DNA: TGTGCCAGCAGCCAAGGGGGAGCGGGAGGTGGGGAGACCCAGTACTTC. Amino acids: CASSQGGAGGGETQYF.

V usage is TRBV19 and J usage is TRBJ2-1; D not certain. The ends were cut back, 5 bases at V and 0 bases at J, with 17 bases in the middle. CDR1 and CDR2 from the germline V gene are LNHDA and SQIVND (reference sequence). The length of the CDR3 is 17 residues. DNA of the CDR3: TGTGCCAGTAGTCCCAGACTGTCCCCAACCTCCTACAATGAGCAGTTCTTC. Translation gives CASSPRLSPTSYNEQFF.

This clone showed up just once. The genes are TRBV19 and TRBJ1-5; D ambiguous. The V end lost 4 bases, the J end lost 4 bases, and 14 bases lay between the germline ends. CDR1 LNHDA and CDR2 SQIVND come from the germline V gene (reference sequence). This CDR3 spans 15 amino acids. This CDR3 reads CASSTRGVGNQPQHF. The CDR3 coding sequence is TGTGCCAGTAGTACCCGCGGTGTTGGGAATCAGCCCCAGCATTTT. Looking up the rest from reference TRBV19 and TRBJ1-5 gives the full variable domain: DGGITQSPKYLFRKEGQNVTLSCEQNLNHDAMYWYRQDPGQGLRLIYYSQIVNDFQKGDIAEGYSVSREKKESFPLTVTSAQKNPTAFYLCASSTRGVGNQPQHFGDGTRLSIL.

The CDR3: CASSYSRQGIGQPQHF. In DNA, the CDR3 is TGTGCCAGCAGTTACTCGCGACAGGGAATCGGGCAGCCCCAGCATTTT. The gene calls are TRBV6-6 and TRBJ1-5; TRBD1 agrees at 7 bases. This CDR3 comprises 16 residues. Germline loops: CDR1 MNHNY, CDR2 SVGAGI (reference sequence). V gave up 0 bases and J gave up 7 bases; unmatched junction bases: 9.

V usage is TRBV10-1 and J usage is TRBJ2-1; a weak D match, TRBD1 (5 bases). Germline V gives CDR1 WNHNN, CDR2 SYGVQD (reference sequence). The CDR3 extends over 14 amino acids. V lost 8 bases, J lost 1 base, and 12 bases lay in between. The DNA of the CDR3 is TGCGCCAGCGGGCAGGGTATATCCTACAATGAGCAGTTCTTC. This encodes CASGQGISYNEQFF.

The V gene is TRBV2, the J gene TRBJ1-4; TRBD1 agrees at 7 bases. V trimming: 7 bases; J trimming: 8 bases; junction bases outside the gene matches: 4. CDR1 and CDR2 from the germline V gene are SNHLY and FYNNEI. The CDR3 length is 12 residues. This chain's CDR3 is CASKGAVEKLFF. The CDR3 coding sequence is TGTGCCAGCAAGGGGGCAGTGGAAAAACTGTTTTTT. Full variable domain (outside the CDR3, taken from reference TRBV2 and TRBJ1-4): EPEVTQTPSHQVTQMGQEVILRCVPISNHLYFYWYRQILGQKVEFLVSFYNNEISEKSEIFDDQFSVERPDGSNFTLKIRSTKLEDSAMYFCASKGAVEKLFFGSGTQLSVL.

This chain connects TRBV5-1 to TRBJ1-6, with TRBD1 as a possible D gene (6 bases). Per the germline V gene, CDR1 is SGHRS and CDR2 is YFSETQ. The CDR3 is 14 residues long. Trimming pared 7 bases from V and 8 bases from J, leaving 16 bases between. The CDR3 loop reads CASGRAGADSPLHF. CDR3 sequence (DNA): TGCGCCAGCGGCAGGGCAGGGGCGGATTCACCCCTCCACTTT.

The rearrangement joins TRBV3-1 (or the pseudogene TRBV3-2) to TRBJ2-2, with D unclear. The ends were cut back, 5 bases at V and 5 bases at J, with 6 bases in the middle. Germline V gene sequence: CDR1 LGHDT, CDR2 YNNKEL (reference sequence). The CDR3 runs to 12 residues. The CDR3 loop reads CASSTVTGELFF. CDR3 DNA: TGTGCCAGCAGCACGGTGACCGGGGAGCTGTTTTTT.

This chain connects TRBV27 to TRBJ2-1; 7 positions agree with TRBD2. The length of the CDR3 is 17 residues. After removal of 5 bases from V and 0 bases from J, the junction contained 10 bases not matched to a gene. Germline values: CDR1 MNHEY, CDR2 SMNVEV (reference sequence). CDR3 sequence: CASSILLAESSYNEQFF. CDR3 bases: TGTGCCAGCAGTATCCTTCTAGCGGAGAGCTCCTACAATGAGCAGTTCTTC.

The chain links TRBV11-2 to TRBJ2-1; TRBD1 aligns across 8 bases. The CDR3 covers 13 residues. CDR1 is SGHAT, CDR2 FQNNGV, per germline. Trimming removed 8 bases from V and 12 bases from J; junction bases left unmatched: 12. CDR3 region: CASGTDRVSLQFF. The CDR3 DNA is TGTGCCAGCGGGACGGACAGGGTCAGTTTGCAGTTCTTC.

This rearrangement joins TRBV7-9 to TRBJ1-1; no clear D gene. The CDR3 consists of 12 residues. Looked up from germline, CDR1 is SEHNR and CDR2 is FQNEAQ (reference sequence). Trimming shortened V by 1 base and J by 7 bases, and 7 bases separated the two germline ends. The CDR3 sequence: CASSLGLNEAFF. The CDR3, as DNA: TGTGCCAGCAGCTTAGGGCTCAATGAAGCTTTCTTT.

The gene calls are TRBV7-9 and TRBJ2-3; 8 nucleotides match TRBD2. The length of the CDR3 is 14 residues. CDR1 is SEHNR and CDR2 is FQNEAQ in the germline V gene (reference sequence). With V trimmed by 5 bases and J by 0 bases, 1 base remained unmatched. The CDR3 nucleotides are TGTGCCAGCAGCCCTAGCGGGAGCACAGATACGCAGTATTTT. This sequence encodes CASSPSGSTDTQYF.

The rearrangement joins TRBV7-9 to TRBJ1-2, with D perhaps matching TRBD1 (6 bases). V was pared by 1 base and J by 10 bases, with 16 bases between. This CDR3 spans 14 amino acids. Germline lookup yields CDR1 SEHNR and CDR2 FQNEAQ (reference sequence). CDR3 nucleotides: TGTGCCAGCAGCTTAGACTTACAGGGAGATACCTACACCTTC. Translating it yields CASSLDLQGDTYTF.

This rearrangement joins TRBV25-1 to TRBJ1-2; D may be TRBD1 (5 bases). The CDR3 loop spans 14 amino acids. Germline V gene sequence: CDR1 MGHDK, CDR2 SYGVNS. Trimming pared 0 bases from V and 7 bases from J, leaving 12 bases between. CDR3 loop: CASSEYIQGGGYTF. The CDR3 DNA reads TGTGCCAGCAGTGAATATATTCAGGGTGGTGGCTACACCTTC.

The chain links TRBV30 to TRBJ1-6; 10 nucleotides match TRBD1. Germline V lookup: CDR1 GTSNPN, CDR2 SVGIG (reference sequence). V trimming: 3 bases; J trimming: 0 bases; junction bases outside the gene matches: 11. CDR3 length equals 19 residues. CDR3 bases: TGTGCCTGGAGCGTGACAGGGGGCTTAAGCGGCTCCTATAATTCACCCCTCCACTTT. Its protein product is CAWSVTGGLSGSYNSPLHF.

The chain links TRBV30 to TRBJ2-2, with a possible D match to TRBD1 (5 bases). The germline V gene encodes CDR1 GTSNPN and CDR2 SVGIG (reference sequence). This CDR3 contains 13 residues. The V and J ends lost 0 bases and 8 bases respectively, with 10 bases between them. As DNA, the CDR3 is TGTGCCTGGAGTGTACAAGGGGCGGGGGAGCTGTTTTTT. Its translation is CAWSVQGAGELFF.

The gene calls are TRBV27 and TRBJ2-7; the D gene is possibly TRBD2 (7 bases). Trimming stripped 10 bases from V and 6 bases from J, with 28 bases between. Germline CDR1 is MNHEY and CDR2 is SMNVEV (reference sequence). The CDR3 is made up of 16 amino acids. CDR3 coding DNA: TGTGCCACCTCCACTCATGGCGGGGGCCCGGGAAGCGAGCAGTACTTC. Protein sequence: CATSTHGGGPGSEQYF.

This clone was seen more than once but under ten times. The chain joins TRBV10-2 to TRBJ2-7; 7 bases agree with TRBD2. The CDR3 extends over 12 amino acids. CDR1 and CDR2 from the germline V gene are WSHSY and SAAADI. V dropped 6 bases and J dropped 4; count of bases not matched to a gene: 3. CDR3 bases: TGCGCCAGCAGGGGAGGGAATTACGAGCAGTACTTC. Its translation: CASRGGNYEQYF.

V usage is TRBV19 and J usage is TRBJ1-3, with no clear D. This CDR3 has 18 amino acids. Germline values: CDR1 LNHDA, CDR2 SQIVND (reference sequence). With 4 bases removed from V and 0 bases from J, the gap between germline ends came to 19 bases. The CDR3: CASSTRPRETYSGNTIYF. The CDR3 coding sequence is TGTGCCAGTAGTACCAGGCCTCGCGAGACCTACTCTGGAAACACCATATATTTT.

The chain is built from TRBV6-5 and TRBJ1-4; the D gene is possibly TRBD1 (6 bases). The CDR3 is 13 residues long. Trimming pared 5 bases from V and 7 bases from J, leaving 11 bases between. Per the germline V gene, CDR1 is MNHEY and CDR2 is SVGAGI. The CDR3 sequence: CASSTGNGEKLFF. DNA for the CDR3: TGTGCCAGCAGTACAGGGAATGGTGAAAAACTGTTTTTT.